The 31 T cell receptor beta chains given below trace back to one sample, sequenced in a study of T cell repertoires in cytomegalovirus infection. No cognate antigen is known for these TCRs. In TCRdb, the reads were re-called with MiXCR into one record per CDR3 protein. The data hold about 270,000 distinct CDR3 sequences, with 20% to 25% observed a single time. Material: cultured PBMCs, obtained from culture after CMV antigen stimulation. These receptors were taken from a human donor in good health (CMV status not recorded). Some clones in this sample may be carry-over from other donors' samples.

This chain links TRBV10-1 with TRBJ2-3; D might be TRBD1 (6 bases). This CDR3 comprises 15 residues. Trimming pared 4 bases from V and 1 base from J, leaving 12 bases between. CDR1 is WNHNN and CDR2 is SYGVQD in the germline V gene (reference sequence). The CDR3 DNA follows: TGCGCCAGCAGTGTCACAGGGATGGGCACAGATACGCAGTATTTT. Its protein product is CASSVTGMGTDTQYF.

This clonotype was found many times. This chain uses TRBV4-2 with TRBJ2-7, with 8 nucleotides matching TRBD2. Germline lookup yields CDR1 LGHNA and CDR2 YNFKEQ. V trimming: 6 bases; J trimming: 0 bases; junction bases outside the gene matches: 4. The CDR3 spans 14 residues. This CDR3 reads CASSQRESSYEQYF. The CDR3 DNA reads as TGTGCCAGCAGTCAGCGGGAGAGCTCCTACGAGCAGTACTTC.

In this sample, this clonotype turned up a few times. The chain recombines TRBV7-9 with TRBJ1-4; perhaps TRBD1 as D (5 bases). Germline CDR1 is SEHNR and CDR2 is FQNEAQ (reference sequence). The V end was cut by 5 bases, the J end by 8 bases, with 9 bases between. The CDR3 covers 12 residues. Here the CDR3 DNA reads TGTGCCAGCAGCCGACAGTTGGAAAAACTGTTTTTT. This sequence encodes CASSRQLEKLFF.

CDR3 in DNA: TGTGCCAGCAGGTTCCTTCGAGCGGAGACCCAGTACTTC. It translates to CASRFLRAETQYF. The chain recombines TRBV28 with TRBJ2-5; D not certain. Germline CDR1 is MDHEN and CDR2 is SYDVKM. The V and J ends lost 6 bases and 5 bases respectively, with 13 bases between them. The CDR3 contains 13 residues.

The chain links TRBV6-2 or TRBV6-3 to TRBJ2-1, with 16 bases fitting TRBD2. The V gene end was trimmed by 2 bases and the J gene end by 9 bases; junction bases not matched to a gene: 4. Germline assignment: CDR1 MNHEY and CDR2 SVGEGT. This CDR3 contains 16 residues. The CDR3 reads CASSYGTSGRAREQFF. CDR3 sequence (DNA): TGTGCCAGCAGTTACGGGACTAGCGGGAGGGCGCGTGAGCAGTTCTTC.

The chain carries TRBV6-1 and TRBJ2-3, with 7 bases matching TRBD1. V gave up 4 bases and J gave up 0 bases; unmatched junction bases: 4. CDR1 is MNHNS, CDR2 SASEGT, per germline. CDR3 size: 15 residues. The CDR3 DNA reads as TGTGCCAGCAGTGGAAGACAGGGAAGCACAGATACGCAGTATTTT. Protein product: CASSGRQGSTDTQYF.

A few counts support this clonotype. The chain has TRBV12-3 or TRBV12-4 and TRBJ2-2; D is unclear. This CDR3 comprises 15 residues. Trimming removed 2 bases from V and 4 bases from J, with 11 bases in between. The CDR3: CASSLPAGPTGELFF. The DNA of the CDR3 is TGTGCCAGCAGTTTACCCGCTGGACCCACCGGGGAGCTGTTTTTT.

The chain is built from TRBV27 and TRBJ2-5, with D possibly called TRBD1 or TRBD2 (5 bases each). V gave up 4 bases and J gave up 5 bases, with 11 bases separating them. The CDR3 is made up of 13 amino acids. CDR1 and CDR2 from the germline V gene are MNHEY and SMNVEV (reference sequence). DNA for the CDR3: TGTGCCAGCAGTTGGGGGATCGGGGAGACCCAGTACTTC. It yields the protein CASSWGIGETQYF.

This clonotype was detected ten times or more. The chain joins TRBV12-3 or TRBV12-4 to TRBJ2-7; possible D gene TRBD2, 6 bases. There are 13 residues in the CDR3. The V and J ends lost 3 bases and 6 bases respectively, with 12 bases between them. The CDR3 nucleotides are TGTGCCAGCAGTTTGGGGGGATTCACCGAGCAGTACGTC. It yields the protein CASSLGGFTEQYV.

The chain has TRBV28 and TRBJ2-7, with 7 positions matching TRBD1. Trimming at V came to 5 bases and at J to 3 bases, leaving 7 bases not matched to a gene. Germline V gives CDR1 MDHEN, CDR2 SYDVKM. There are 14 residues in the CDR3. CDR3 residues: CASSPPGQLYEQYF. The CDR3 nucleotides read TGTGCCAGCAGTCCACCGGGACAGCTCTACGAGCAGTACTTC.

This clonotype was found many times. This chain connects TRBV20-1 to TRBJ1-5, with 9 bases aligning to TRBD1. The CDR3 sequence is 14 residues long. J was trimmed by 6 bases and V by 1 base; bases with no gene match: 4. The germline CDR1 and CDR2 sequences are DFQATT and SNEGSKA (reference sequence). The CDR3 is CSARVTGGGQPQHF. CDR3 coding DNA: TGCAGTGCTAGAGTTACAGGGGGCGGTCAGCCCCAGCATTTT.

The chain links TRBV7-2 to TRBJ2-7; 9 bases fit TRBD1. In germline, CDR1 is SGHTA, CDR2 FQGNSA. The CDR3 sequence is 15 residues long. V dropped 1 base and J dropped 4; count of bases not matched to a gene: 5. This chain's CDR3 is CASSLGTGVWYEQYF. CDR3 in DNA: TGTGCCAGCAGCTTAGGGACAGGGGTTTGGTACGAGCAGTACTTC.

This clonotype showed up just a few times. CDR3 bases: TGTGCCAGCAGTTCCCTTCGACTAGCGGGATGGAGCACAGATACGCAGTATTTT. Protein: CASSSLRLAGWSTDTQYF. V usage is TRBV6-2 or TRBV6-3 and J usage is TRBJ2-3; TRBD2 matches 11 bases. Germline V CDR1 and CDR2: MNHEY, SVGEGT. Trimming removed 4 bases from V and 0 bases from J; junction bases left unmatched: 9. The CDR3 is 18 residues long.

V and J are TRBV7-9 and TRBJ2-2; 8 bases line up with TRBD2. The ends lost 0 bases at V and 5 bases at J; junction bases unmatched: 5. The CDR3 consists of 16 residues. Germline V lookup: CDR1 SEHNR, CDR2 FQNEAQ (reference sequence). The CDR3 protein is CASSLALAGGTGELFF. CDR3 sequence (DNA): TGTGCCAGCAGCTTAGCCCTAGCGGGTGGAACCGGGGAGCTGTTTTTT.

This clonotype was counted at least ten times. The DNA for the CDR3 is TGTGCCAGCAAGGCCGGCGGGAGTTTGTTCAATGAGCAGTTCTTC. The encoded protein is CASKAGGSLFNEQFF. V and J are TRBV7-2 and TRBJ2-1; 7 bases agree with TRBD2. The CDR3 is made up of 15 amino acids. The V gene end was trimmed by 7 bases and the J gene end by 6 bases; junction bases not matched to a gene: 12. Germline CDR1 reads SGHTA; CDR2 reads FQGNSA.

V usage is TRBV7-9 and J usage is TRBJ1-2, with TRBD1 identical over 9 bases. This CDR3 is built from 14 residues. Germline values: CDR1 SEHNR, CDR2 FQNEAQ (reference sequence). V was pared by 3 bases and J by 8 bases, with 7 bases of the junction left unmatched. This CDR3 reads CASSFAGTGLGYTF. The DNA for the CDR3 is TGTGCCAGCAGCTTCGCTGGGACAGGGCTCGGCTACACCTTC.

This clonotype has a handful of counts. The gene calls are TRBV27 and TRBJ1-5; D remains ambiguous. The CDR3 covers 15 residues. Germline CDR1 reads MNHEY; CDR2 reads SMNVEV (reference sequence). V lost 5 bases and J lost 2, with 13 bases in between. The CDR3 nucleotides read TGTGCCAGCAGTGAAACCCCTGGAGGCAATCAGCCCCAGCATTTT. As protein: CASSETPGGNQPQHF.

This rearrangement joins TRBV5-6 to TRBJ2-1; 8 nucleotides match TRBD2. Looked up from germline, CDR1 is SGHDT and CDR2 is YYEEEE. This CDR3 comprises 16 residues. V dropped 1 base and J dropped 6; count of bases not matched to a gene: 9. CDR3 nucleotides: TGTGCCAGCAGCTTGTTATTGGTAGCGGGGCGCAATGAGCAGTTCTTC. Its protein is CASSLLLVAGRNEQFF.

The chain employs TRBV6-1 and TRBJ1-2; D gene unclear. V lost 8 bases and J 0 bases, leaving 16 bases between the germline ends. This CDR3 region has 15 residues. Germline CDR1 is MNHNS and CDR2 is SASEGT. In DNA form, the CDR3 reads TGTGCCAGCGGGAGTTCAGCCGTATCTAACTATGGCTACACCTTC. Protein sequence: CASGSSAVSNYGYTF.

This clonotype was counted at least ten times. The chain combines TRBV19 with TRBJ1-1, with D unclear. Trimming removed 7 bases at V and 4 bases at J, with 10 bases between. Germline-derived CDR1 and CDR2 are LNHDA and SQIVND (reference sequence). The CDR3 has 12 amino acids. CDR3 region: CASISKGTEAFF. The CDR3 DNA sequence: TGTGCCAGTATAAGCAAGGGCACTGAAGCTTTCTTT.

This clonotype came up many times. J is TRBJ2-1 and V is TRBV7-2, with D possibly matching TRBD2 (5 bases). Germline CDR1 and CDR2: SGHTA and FQGNSA. V gave up 5 bases and J gave up 10 bases, with 12 bases separating them. The CDR3 spans 12 residues. CDR3 loop: CASSGGSGEQFF. The CDR3 DNA reads as TGTGCCAGCAGCGGCGGGTCCGGGGAGCAGTTCTTC.

V and J are TRBV4-2 and TRBJ2-2; D perhaps matches TRBD2 (5 bases). The CDR3 runs to 15 residues. Looked up from germline, CDR1 is LGHNA and CDR2 is YNFKEQ. V gave up 4 bases and J gave up 0 bases, with 9 bases separating them. As DNA, the CDR3 is TGTGCCAGCAGCCGTAGCGCAACGAACACCGGGGAGCTGTTTTTT. It translates to CASSRSATNTGELFF.

This clonotype was recorded a few times. The rearrangement links TRBV12-3 or TRBV12-4 to TRBJ2-3; no firm D call. V shed 7 bases and J shed 3 bases, with 14 bases lying between them. The CDR3 is 14 amino acids. This chain's CDR3 is CASNPYTGTDTQYF. Written as DNA, the CDR3 is TGTGCCAGCAATCCTTACACCGGTACAGATACGCAGTATTTT.

The rearrangement joins TRBV14 to TRBJ2-7; D possibly corresponds to TRBD2 (6 bases). The V and J ends lost 6 bases and 5 bases respectively, with 14 bases between them. The length of the CDR3 is 13 residues. Germline V gives CDR1 SGHDN, CDR2 FVKESK. The chain's CDR3 is CASRGGPRNEQYV. The DNA for the CDR3 is TGTGCCAGCAGGGGAGGCCCCCGCAACGAGCAGTACGTC.

The V and J genes are TRBV12-3 or TRBV12-4 and TRBJ1-1; D is unresolved. V was trimmed by 3 bases and J by 1 base, leaving 12 bases between them. This CDR3 comprises 15 residues. In DNA, the CDR3 is TGTGCCAGCAGTTTGGGTGGGATGGCGAACACTGAAGCTTTCTTT. It translates to CASSLGGMANTEAFF.

The table lists this clonotype with a few counts. This chain uses TRBV14 with TRBJ2-2; D is unclear. Germline CDR1 is SGHDN and CDR2 is FVKESK. The CDR3 extends over 13 amino acids. Trimming took 0 bases from V and 13 from J, leaving 12 bases between them. The CDR3 reads CASSQDYQSRLFF. CDR3 nucleotides: TGTGCCAGCAGCCAAGATTATCAGAGCCGGCTGTTTTTT.

V usage is TRBV7-2 and J usage is TRBJ2-7, with 12 nucleotides matching TRBD2. Germline lookup yields CDR1 SGHTA and CDR2 FQGNSA. V was clipped by 7 bases and J by 7 bases; unmatched bases: 11. This CDR3 is built from 15 residues. The CDR3 DNA reads as TGTGCCAGCATGCCCCTAGCGGGAGGGCCGTGGGAGCAGTACGTC. Encoded protein: CASMPLAGGPWEQYV.

This chain uses TRBV27 with TRBJ1-1; 7 nucleotides match TRBD1. After removal of 3 bases from V and 5 bases from J, the junction contained 9 bases not matched to a gene. The CDR3 runs 15 residues. Germline loops: CDR1 MNHEY, CDR2 SMNVEV (reference sequence). CDR3 region: CASSFATGFLTEAFF. The DNA of the CDR3 is TGTGCCAGCAGTTTTGCGACAGGGTTTTTAACTGAAGCTTTCTTT.

The V call is TRBV27, the J call TRBJ2-1; 14 bases agree with TRBD2. The CDR3 is made up of 18 amino acids. V was pared by 3 bases and J by 6 bases, with 10 bases of the junction left unmatched. The germline CDR1 and CDR2 sequences are MNHEY and SMNVEV (reference sequence). Here the CDR3 reads CASSFPGLAGGIGNEQFF. The CDR3 DNA is TGTGCCAGCAGTTTCCCTGGACTAGCGGGAGGTATTGGCAATGAGCAGTTCTTC.

This clonotype was counted between two and nine times. The rearrangement joins TRBV19 to TRBJ2-7, with a weak D call TRBD1 (5 bases). Germline CDR1 LNHDA, CDR2 SQIVND (reference sequence). Trimming took off 5 bases at V and 5 bases at J, with 13 bases between the two ends. The CDR3 totals 13 residues. CDR3 loop: CASSPGRVNEQYF. CDR3 DNA sequence: TGTGCCAGTAGTCCCGGCAGGGTCAACGAGCAGTACTTC.

This clonotype was picked up a small number of times. J is TRBJ2-3 and V is TRBV4-1; 8 nucleotides line up with TRBD2. The V and J ends lost 4 bases and 2 bases, in that order; junction bases with no gene match: 5. The CDR3 covers 15 residues. Germline assignment: CDR1 MGHRA and CDR2 YSYEKL. CDR3 DNA sequence: TGCGCCAGCAGCCTCGGACTAGCTATCACAGATACGCAGTATTTT. Protein sequence: CASSLGLAITDTQYF.